This T cell receptor beta chain originates from a study of T cells in tumors after PD-1 blockade. General study findings and limits: Blood contained about 42% of the tumor's TCR clonotypes.

Of note for this clone: Its matching antigen is unknown.

Tumor biopsies came from the same primary tumor site before and after PD-1 blockade. Input was about 550 ng to 6,500 ng of genomic DNA from tumor or blood. CDR1 is LGHDT and CDR2 is YNNKEL in the germline V gene (reference sequence). Unmatched junction bases numbered 5, after V lost 3 bases and J lost 3 bases. The CDR3 runs to 15 residues. Method: immunoSEQ multiplex PCR; TCRdb's copy keeps in-frame clones and lacks some. The data contain some 11,000 clones, roughly 69% of them seen just once; the ten biggest clones take up less than 20%. V gene TRBV3-1 (or the pseudogene TRBV3-2) combines with J gene TRBJ2-1, with 7 bases that match TRBD2. The origin of this receptor is a human donor with basal cell carcinoma. Sequenced here: tumor tissue, sampled before anti-PD-1 treatment. CDR3 in amino acids: CASSQGWEGYNEQFF. CDR3 coding DNA: TGTGCCAGCAGCCAGGGATGGGAGGGCTACAATGAGCAGTTCTTC.